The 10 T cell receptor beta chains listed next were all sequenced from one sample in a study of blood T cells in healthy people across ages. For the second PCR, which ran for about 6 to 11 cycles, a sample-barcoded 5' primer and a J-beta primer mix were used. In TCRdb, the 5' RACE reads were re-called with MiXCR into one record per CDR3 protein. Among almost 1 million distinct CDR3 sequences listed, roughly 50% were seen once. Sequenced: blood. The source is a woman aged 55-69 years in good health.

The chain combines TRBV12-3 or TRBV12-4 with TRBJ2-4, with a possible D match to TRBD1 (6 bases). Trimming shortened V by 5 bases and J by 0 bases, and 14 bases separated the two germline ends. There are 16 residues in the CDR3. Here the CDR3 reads CASSPTGIIAKNIQYF. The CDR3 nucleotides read TGTGCCAGCAGTCCGACAGGCATTATAGCCAAAAACATTCAGTACTTC.

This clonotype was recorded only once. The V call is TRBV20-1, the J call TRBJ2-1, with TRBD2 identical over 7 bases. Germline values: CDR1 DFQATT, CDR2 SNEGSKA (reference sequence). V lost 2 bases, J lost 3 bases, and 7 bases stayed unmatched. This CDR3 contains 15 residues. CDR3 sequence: CSARTPSGFYNEQFF. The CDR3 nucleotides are TGCAGTGCTAGAACGCCTAGCGGATTCTACAATGAGCAGTTCTTC.

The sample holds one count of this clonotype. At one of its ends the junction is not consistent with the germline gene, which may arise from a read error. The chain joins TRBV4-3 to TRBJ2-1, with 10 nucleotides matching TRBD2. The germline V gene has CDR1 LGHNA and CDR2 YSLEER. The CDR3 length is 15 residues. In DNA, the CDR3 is TGCGCCAGCAGCCAAGATGGGACTAGCGTGAGTGAGCGGTTCTTC. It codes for CASSQDGTSVSERFF.

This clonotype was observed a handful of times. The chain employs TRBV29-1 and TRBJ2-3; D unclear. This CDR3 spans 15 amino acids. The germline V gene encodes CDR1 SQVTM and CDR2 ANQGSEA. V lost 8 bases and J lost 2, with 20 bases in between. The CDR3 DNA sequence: TGCAGCTCTTCAATGGGCATACATGACACAGATACGCAGTATTTT. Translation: CSSSMGIHDTDTQYF.

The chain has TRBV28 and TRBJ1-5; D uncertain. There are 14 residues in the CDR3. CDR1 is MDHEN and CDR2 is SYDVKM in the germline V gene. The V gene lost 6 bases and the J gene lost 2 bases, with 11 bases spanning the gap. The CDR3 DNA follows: TGTGCCAGCAGCGGACCCCGGGGCAATCAGCCCCAGCATTTT. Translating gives CASSGPRGNQPQHF. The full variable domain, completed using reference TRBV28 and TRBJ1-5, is DVKVTQSSRYLVKRTGEKVFLECVQDMDHENMFWYRQDPGLGLRLIYFSYDVKMKEKGDIPEGYSVSREKKERFSLILESASTNQTSMYLCASSGPRGNQPQHFGDGTRLSIL.

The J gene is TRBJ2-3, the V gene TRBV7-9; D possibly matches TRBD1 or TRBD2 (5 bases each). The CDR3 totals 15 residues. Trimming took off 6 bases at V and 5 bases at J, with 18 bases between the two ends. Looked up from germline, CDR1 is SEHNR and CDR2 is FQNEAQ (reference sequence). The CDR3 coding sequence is TGTGCCAGCAGTCTCCCCGGGACCACGGGAGATACGCAGTATTTT. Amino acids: CASSLPGTTGDTQYF.

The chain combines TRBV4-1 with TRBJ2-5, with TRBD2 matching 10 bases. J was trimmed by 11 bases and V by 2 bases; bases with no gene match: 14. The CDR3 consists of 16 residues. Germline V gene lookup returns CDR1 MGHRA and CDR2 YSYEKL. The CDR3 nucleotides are TGCGCCAGCAGCCAAAGGACTAGCGGAACGTACAATGAGCAGTACTTC. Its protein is CASSQRTSGTYNEQYF.

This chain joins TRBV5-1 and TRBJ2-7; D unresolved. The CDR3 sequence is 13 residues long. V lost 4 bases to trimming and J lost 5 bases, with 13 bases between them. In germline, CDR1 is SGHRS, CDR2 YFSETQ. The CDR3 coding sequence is TGCGCCAGCAGCCACACTCCCTTGAACGAGCAGTACTTC. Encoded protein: CASSHTPLNEQYF.

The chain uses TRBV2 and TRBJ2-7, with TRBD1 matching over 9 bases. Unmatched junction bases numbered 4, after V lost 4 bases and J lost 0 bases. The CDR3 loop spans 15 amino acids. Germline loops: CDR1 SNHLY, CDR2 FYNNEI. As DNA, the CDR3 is TGTGCCAGCAGTGCCGGGACAGGGAGCTCCTACGAGCAGTACTTC. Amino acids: CASSAGTGSSYEQYF. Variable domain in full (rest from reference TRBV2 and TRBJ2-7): EPEVTQTPSHQVTQMGQEVILRCVPISNHLYFYWYRQILGQKVEFLVSFYNNEISEKSEIFDDQFSVERPDGSNFTLKIRSTKLEDSAMYFCASSAGTGSSYEQYFGPGTRLTVT.

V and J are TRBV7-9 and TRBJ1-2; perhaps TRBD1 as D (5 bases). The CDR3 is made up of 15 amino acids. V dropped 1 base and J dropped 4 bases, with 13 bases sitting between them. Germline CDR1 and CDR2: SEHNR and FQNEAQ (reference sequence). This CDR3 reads CASSLVGAKLYGYTF. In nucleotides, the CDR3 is TGTGCCAGCAGCTTAGTAGGGGCCAAACTCTATGGCTACACCTTC.